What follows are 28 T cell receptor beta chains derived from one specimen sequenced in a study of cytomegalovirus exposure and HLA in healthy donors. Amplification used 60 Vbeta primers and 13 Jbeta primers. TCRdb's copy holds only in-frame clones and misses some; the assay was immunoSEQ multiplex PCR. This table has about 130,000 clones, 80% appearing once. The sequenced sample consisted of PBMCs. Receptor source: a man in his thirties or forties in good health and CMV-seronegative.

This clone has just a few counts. The CDR3 DNA sequence: TGTGCCAGCAGCAACCTAGCGGAGATCTCCTACGAGCAGTACTTC. As protein: CASSNLAEISYEQYF. This sequence joins TRBV5-5 and TRBJ2-7; the match to TRBD2 covers 7 bases. J gave up 0 bases and V 4 bases, and 7 bases lay outside the gene matches. The CDR3 extends over 15 amino acids. Germline loops: CDR1 SGHKS, CDR2 YYEKEE (reference sequence).

In DNA, the CDR3 is TGTGCCAGCAGGGCGCCTGGACAGGGTCTGGACGAGCAGTACTTC. It codes for CASRAPGQGLDEQYF. The V gene is TRBV6-1, the J gene TRBJ2-7; TRBD1 aligns across 8 bases. Germline loops: CDR1 MNHNS, CDR2 SASEGT. The CDR3 consists of 15 residues. With V trimmed by 6 bases and J by 5 bases, 12 bases remained unmatched.

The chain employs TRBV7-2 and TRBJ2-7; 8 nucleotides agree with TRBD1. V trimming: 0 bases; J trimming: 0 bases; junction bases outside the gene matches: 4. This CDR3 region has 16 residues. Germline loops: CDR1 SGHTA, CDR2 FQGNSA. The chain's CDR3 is CASSLASGTGSYEQYF. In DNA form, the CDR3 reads TGTGCCAGCAGCTTAGCCTCGGGGACAGGCTCCTACGAGCAGTACTTC.

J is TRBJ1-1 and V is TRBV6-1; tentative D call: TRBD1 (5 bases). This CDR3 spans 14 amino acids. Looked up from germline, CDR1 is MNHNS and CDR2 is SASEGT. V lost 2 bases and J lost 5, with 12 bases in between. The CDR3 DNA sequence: TGTGCCAGCAGTGAAAGGGGCAGTACGACTGAAGCTTTCTTT. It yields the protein CASSERGSTTEAFF.

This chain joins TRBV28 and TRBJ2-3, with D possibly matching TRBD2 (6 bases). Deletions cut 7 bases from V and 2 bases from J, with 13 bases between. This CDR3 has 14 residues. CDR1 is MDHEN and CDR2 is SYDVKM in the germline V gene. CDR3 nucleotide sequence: TGTGCCAGCACTTTGGGGGGATACACAGATACGCAGTATTTT. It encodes CASTLGGYTDTQYF.

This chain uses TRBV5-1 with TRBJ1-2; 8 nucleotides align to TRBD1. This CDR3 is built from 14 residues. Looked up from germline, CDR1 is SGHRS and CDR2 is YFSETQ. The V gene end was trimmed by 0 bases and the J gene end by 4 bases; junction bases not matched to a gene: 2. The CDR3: CASSLGDRTYGYTF. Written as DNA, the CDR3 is TGCGCCAGCAGCTTGGGGGACAGGACCTATGGCTACACCTTC. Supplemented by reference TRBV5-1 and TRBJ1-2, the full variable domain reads KAGVTQTPRYLIKTRGQQVTLSCSPISGHRSVSWYQQTPGQGLQFLFEYFSETQRNKGNFPGRFSGRQFSNSRSEMNVSTLELGDSALYLCASSLGDRTYGYTFGSGTRLTVV.

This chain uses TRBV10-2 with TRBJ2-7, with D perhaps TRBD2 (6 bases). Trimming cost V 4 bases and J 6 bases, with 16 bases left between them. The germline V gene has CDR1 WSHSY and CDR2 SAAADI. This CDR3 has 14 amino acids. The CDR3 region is CASSAVRQAGEQYF. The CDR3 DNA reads TGCGCCAGCAGTGCCGTACGCCAAGCGGGCGAGCAGTACTTC.

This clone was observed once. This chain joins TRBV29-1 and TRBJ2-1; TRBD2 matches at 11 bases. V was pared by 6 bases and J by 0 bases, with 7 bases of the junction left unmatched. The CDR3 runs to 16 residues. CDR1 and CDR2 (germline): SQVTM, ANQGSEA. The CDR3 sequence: CSVAGLAESSYNEQFF. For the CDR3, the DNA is TGCAGCGTGGCGGGACTAGCGGAGAGCTCCTACAATGAGCAGTTCTTC.

CDR3 in DNA: TGTGCCAGCAGCATAAACAGGGAAAGCTACGAGCAGTACTTC. Residues: CASSINRESYEQYF. This chain connects TRBV7-9 to TRBJ2-7; maybe TRBD1 (6 bases). Trimming pared 5 bases from V and 3 bases from J, leaving 14 bases between. Germline lookup yields CDR1 SEHNR and CDR2 FQNEAQ (reference sequence). The CDR3 length is 14 residues.

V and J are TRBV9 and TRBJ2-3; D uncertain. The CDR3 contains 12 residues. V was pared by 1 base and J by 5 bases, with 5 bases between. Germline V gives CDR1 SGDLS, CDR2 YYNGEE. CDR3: CASSVLEDTQYF. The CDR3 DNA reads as TGTGCCAGCAGCGTATTAGAAGATACGCAGTATTTT. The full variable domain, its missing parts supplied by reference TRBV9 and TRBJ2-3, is DSGVTQTPKHLITATGQRVTLRCSPRSGDLSVYWYQQSLDQGLQFLIQYYNGEERAKGNILERFSAQQFPDLHSELNLSSLELGDSALYFCASSVLEDTQYFGPGTRLTVL.

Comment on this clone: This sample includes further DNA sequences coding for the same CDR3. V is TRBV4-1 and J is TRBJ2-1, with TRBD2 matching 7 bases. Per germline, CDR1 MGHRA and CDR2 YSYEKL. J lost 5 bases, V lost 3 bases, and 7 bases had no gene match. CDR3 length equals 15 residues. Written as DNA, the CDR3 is TGCGCCAGCAGCCAGTTTTTAGGGAGGGACAATGAGCAGTTCTTC. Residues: CASSQFLGRDNEQFF.

This CDR3 is CASSTRQGKFGYGYTF. DNA of the CDR3: TGTGCCAGCTCAACAAGACAGGGGAAATTTGGCTATGGCTACACCTTC. The V and J genes are TRBV18 and TRBJ1-2; 8 bases agree with TRBD1. The CDR3 covers 16 residues. Trimming cost V 5 bases and J 4 bases; bases outside gene matches: 12. Germline CDR1 is KGHSH and CDR2 is LQKENI.

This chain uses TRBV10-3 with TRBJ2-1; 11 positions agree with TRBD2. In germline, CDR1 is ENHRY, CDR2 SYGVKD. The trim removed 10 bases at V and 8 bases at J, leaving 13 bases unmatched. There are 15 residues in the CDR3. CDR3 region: CATGGTSGRRDEQFF. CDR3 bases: TGTGCCACCGGCGGAACTAGCGGGAGACGCGATGAGCAGTTCTTC.

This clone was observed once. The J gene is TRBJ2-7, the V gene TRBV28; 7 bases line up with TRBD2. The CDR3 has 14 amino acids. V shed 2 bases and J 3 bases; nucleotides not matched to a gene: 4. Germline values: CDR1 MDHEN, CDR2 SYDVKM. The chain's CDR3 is CASSLGGVGYEQYF. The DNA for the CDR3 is TGTGCCAGCAGTTTAGGGGGGGTTGGCTACGAGCAGTACTTC.

For the CDR3, the DNA is TGTGCCAGCACCCTCCCGGGGGTGGGCTACGAGCAGTACTTC. Translating it yields CASTLPGVGYEQYF. The rearrangement uses TRBV6-1 and TRBJ2-7; D perhaps matches TRBD2 (6 bases). This CDR3 spans 14 amino acids. Looked up from germline, CDR1 is MNHNS and CDR2 is SASEGT. V was pared by 7 bases and J by 3 bases, with 16 bases between.

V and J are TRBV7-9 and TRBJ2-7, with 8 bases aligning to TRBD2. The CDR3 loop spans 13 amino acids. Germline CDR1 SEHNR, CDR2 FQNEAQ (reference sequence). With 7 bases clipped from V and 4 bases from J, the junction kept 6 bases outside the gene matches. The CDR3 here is CASTRLAIYEQYF. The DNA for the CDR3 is TGTGCCAGCACCCGACTAGCGATTTACGAGCAGTACTTC.

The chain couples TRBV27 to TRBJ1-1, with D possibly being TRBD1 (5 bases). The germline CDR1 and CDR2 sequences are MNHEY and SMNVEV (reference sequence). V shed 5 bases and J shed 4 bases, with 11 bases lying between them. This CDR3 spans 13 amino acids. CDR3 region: CASSNKGLTEAFF. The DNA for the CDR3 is TGTGCCAGCAGTAACAAGGGACTCACTGAAGCTTTCTTT.

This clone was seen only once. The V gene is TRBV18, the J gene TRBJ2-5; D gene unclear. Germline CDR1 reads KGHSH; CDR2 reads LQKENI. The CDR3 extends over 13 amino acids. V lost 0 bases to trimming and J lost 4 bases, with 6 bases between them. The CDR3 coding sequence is TGTGCCAGCTCACCACCGTCCGGAGAGACCCAGTACTTC. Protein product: CASSPPSGETQYF.

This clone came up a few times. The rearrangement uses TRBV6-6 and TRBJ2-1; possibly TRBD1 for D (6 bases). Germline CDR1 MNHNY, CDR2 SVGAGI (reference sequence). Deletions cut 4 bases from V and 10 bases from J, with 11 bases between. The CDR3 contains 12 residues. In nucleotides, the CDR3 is TGTGCCAGCAGTTGGTCTAGGGGGGAGCAGTTCTTC. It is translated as CASSWSRGEQFF.

For the CDR3, the DNA is TGCAGCGTTGTGAGGGGGAGCGAGGCAGATACGCAGTATTTT. This codes for CSVVRGSEADTQYF. This chain connects TRBV29-1 to TRBJ2-3; maybe TRBD1 (6 bases). CDR1 and CDR2 (germline): SQVTM, ANQGSEA. This CDR3 comprises 14 residues. Between the trimmed V and J ends, which lost 4 bases and 4 bases, there was a span of 15 bases.

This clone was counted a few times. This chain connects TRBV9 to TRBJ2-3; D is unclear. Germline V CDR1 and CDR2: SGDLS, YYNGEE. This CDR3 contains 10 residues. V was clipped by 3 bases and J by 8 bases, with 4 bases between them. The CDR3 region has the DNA TGTGCCAGCAGCGGAGGTACGCAGTATTTT. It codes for CASSGGTQYF.

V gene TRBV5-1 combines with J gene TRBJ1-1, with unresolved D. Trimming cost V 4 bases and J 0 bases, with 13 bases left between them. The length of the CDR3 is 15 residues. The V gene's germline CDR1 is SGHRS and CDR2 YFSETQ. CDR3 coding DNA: TGCGCCAGCAGCCCCCGAGAGGGAATGAACACTGAAGCTTTCTTT. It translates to CASSPREGMNTEAFF.

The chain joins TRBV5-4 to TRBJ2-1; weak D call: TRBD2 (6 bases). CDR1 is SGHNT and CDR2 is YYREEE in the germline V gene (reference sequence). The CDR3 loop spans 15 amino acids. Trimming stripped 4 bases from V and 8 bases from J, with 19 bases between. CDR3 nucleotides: TGTGCCAGCAGCCCAAGGGGCGGGGTGGTGGATGAGCAGTTCTTC. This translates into CASSPRGGVVDEQFF.

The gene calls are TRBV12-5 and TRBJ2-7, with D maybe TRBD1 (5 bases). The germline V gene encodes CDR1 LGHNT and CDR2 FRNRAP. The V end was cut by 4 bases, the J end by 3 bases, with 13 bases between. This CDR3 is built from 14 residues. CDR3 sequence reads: CASGSNLQGYEQYF. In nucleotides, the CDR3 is TGTGCTAGTGGTTCCAATCTCCAGGGCTACGAGCAGTACTTC. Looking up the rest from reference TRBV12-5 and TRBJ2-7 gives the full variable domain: DARVTQTPRHKVTEMGQEVTMRCQPILGHNTVFWYRQTMMQGLELLAYFRNRAPLDDSGMPKDRFSAEMPDATLATLKIQPSEPRDSAVYFCASGSNLQGYEQYFGPGTRLTVT.

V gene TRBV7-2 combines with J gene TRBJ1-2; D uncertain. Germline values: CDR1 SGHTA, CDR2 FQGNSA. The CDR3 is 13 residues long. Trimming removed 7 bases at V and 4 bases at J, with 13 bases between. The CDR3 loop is CASTTGTGYGYTF. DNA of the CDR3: TGTGCCAGCACCACCGGTACGGGCTATGGCTACACCTTC.

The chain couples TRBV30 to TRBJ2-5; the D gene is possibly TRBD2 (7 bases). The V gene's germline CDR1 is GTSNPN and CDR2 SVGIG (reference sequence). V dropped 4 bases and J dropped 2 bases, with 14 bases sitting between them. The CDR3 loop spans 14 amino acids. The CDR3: CAWNLGRGQETQYF. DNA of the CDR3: TGTGCCTGGAATCTAGGGAGGGGGCAAGAGACCCAGTACTTC.

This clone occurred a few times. Here the CDR3 reads CASRLSVGYTF. The CDR3 nucleotides are TGTGCCAGCAGACTTTCTGTTGGCTACACCTTC. The chain combines TRBV28 with TRBJ1-2, with unresolved D. The V gene's germline CDR1 is MDHEN and CDR2 SYDVKM. Trimming left V 6 bases short and J 7 bases short, with 9 bases between. This CDR3 contains 11 residues.

CDR3 in DNA: TGTGCCAGCAGCAACACCGGGACAGGGAATGGCTACACCTTC. This gives the protein CASSNTGTGNGYTF. This chain uses TRBV7-8 with TRBJ1-2; 9 bases fit TRBD1. Germline V gene sequence: CDR1 SGHVS, CDR2 FQNEAQ. The CDR3 sequence is 14 residues long. The V and J ends lost 5 bases and 6 bases, in that order; junction bases with no gene match: 7.